The 5 T cell receptor beta chains below come from one sample, sequenced in a study of blood T cell repertoires in COVID-19. Produced via immunoSEQ multiplex PCR; TCRdb's table is partial and in-frame only. The sample lists around 31,000 clones, 89% occurring once. Sequencing used peripheral blood. All receptors derive from a woman between 35 and 50 years old with active or convalescent COVID-19.

This clone is a singleton in its sample. The genes are TRBV24-1 and TRBJ2-1; 9 bases align to TRBD2. Trimming removed 0 bases from V and 6 bases from J; junction bases left unmatched: 5. Per the germline V gene, CDR1 is KGHDR and CDR2 is SFDVKD. The CDR3 totals 16 residues. CDR3 in amino acids: CATSDLRVAGVNEQFF. The DNA of the CDR3 is TGTGCCACCAGTGATTTGCGGGTAGCGGGAGTCAATGAGCAGTTCTTC.

This clone was detected only a few times. V is TRBV11-2 and J is TRBJ2-3; weak D call: TRBD1 (5 bases). The CDR3 spans 15 residues. The V gene's germline CDR1 is SGHAT and CDR2 FQNNGV. V lost 1 base and J 1 base, leaving 9 bases between the germline ends. The DNA for the CDR3 is TGTGCCAGCAGCTTAGGCCTAGGGGGCACAGATACGCAGTATTTT. This gives the protein CASSLGLGGTDTQYF. The entire variable domain, with the rest obtained from reference TRBV11-2 and TRBJ2-3, is as follows: EAGVAQSPRYKIIEKRQSVAFWCNPISGHATLYWYQQILGQGPKLLIQFQNNGVVDDSQLPKDRFSAERLKGVDSTLKIQPAKLEDSAVYLCASSLGLGGTDTQYFGPGTRLTVL.

This clone was counted a few times. This chain uses TRBV7-9 with TRBJ1-1; a weak D match, TRBD1 (6 bases). The germline gives CDR1 SEHNR, CDR2 FQNEAQ (reference sequence). V lost 4 bases and J 3 bases, leaving 9 bases between the germline ends. This CDR3 is 13 amino acids long. CDR3 in amino acids: CASSSGQHTEAFF. Here the CDR3 DNA reads TGTGCCAGCAGCTCCGGACAGCACACTGAAGCTTTCTTT.

This clone was observed a single time. The chain recombines TRBV30 with TRBJ1-4, with 8 bases lining up with TRBD1. Germline values: CDR1 GTSNPN, CDR2 SVGIG (reference sequence). This CDR3 contains 15 residues. Germline trimming cut 3 bases from V and 5 bases from J; bases unmatched to any gene: 8. In nucleotides, the CDR3 is TGTGCCTGGAGCTACCCCGGGACAGGAAATGAAAAACTGTTTTTT. It is translated as CAWSYPGTGNEKLFF.

The rearrangement joins TRBV15 to TRBJ2-3, with D perhaps matching TRBD1 (5 bases). The CDR3 extends over 16 amino acids. V shed 5 bases and J shed 6 bases, with 21 bases lying between them. CDR1 and CDR2 from the germline V gene are LNHNV and YYDKDF (reference sequence). CDR3: CATSHVQGAARDTQYF. CDR3 DNA sequence: TGTGCCACCAGCCACGTTCAGGGCGCTGCACGCGATACGCAGTATTTT.